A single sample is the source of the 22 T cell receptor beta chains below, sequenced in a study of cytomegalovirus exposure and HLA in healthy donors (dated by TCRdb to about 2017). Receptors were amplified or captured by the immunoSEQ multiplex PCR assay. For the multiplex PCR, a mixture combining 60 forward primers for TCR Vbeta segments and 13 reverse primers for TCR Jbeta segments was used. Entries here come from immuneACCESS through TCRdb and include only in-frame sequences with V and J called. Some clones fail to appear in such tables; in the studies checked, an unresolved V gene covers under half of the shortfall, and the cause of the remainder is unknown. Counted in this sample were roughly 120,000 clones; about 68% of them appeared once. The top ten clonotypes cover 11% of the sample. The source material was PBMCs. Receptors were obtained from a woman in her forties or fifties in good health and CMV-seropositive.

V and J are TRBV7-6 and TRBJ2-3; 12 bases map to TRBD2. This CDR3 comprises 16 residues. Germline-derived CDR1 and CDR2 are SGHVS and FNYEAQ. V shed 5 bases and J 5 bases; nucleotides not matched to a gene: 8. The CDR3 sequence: CASSQGLAGIGDTQYF. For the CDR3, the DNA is TGTGCCAGCAGCCAAGGACTAGCGGGAATTGGAGATACGCAGTATTTT. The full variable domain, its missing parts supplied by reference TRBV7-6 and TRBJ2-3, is GAGVSQSPRYKVTKRGQDVALRCDPISGHVSLYWYRQALGQGPEFLTYFNYEAQQDKSGLPNDRFSAERPEGSISTLTIQRTEQRDSAMYRCASSQGLAGIGDTQYFGPGTRLTVL.

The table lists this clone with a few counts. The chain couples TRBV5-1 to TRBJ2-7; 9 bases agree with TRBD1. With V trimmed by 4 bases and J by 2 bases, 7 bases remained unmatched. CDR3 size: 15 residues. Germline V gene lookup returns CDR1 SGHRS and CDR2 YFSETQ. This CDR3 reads CASSPGTGTTYEQYF. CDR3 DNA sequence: TGCGCCAGCAGCCCCGGGACAGGGACTACCTACGAGCAGTACTTC.

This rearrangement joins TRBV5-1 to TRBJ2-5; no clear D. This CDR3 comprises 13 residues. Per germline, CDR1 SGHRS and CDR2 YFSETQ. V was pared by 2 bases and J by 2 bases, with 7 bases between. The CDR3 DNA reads TGCGCCAGCAGCTTATCAGGTCAAGAGACCCAGTACTTC. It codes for CASSLSGQETQYF.

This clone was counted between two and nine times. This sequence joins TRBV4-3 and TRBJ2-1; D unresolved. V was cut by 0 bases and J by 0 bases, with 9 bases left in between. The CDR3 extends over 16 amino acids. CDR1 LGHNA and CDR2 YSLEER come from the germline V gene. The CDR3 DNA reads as TGCGCCAGCAGCCAAGAGGCGGAGTTCTCCTACAATGAGCAGTTCTTC. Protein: CASSQEAEFSYNEQFF.

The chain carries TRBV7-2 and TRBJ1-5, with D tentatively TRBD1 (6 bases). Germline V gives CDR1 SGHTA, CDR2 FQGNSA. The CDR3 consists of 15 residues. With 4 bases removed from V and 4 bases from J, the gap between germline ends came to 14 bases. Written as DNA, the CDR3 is TGTGCCAGCAGCTCAAGAGGGGACAAAAATCAGCCCCAGCATTTT. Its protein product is CASSSRGDKNQPQHF.

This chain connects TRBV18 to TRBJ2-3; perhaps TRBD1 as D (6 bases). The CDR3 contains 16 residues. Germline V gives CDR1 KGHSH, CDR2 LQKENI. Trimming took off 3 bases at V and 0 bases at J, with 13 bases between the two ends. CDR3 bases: TGTGCCAGCTCACCTCGGACAGCTACTAGCACAGATACGCAGTATTTT. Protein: CASSPRTATSTDTQYF.

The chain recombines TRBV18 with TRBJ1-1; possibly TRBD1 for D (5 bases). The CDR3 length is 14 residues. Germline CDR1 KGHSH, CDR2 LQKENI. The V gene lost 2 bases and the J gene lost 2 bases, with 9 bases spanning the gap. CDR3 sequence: CASSPITGNTEAFF. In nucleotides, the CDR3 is TGTGCCAGCTCACCAATCACAGGAAACACTGAAGCTTTCTTT.

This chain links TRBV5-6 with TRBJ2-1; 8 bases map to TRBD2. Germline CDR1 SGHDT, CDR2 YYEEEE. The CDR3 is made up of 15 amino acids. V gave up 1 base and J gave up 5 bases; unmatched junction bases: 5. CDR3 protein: CASSLTGGTNNEQFF. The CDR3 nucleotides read TGTGCCAGCAGCTTGACGGGGGGGACAAACAATGAGCAGTTCTTC.

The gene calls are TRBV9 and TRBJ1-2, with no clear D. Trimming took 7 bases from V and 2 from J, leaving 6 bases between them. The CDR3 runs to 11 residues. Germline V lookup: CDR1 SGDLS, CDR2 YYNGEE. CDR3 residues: CASGGNYGYTF. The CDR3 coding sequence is TGTGCCAGCGGAGGGAACTATGGCTACACCTTC.

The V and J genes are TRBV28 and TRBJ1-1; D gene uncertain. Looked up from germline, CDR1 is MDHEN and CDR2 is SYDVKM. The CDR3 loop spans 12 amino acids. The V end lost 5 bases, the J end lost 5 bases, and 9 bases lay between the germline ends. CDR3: CASSRQVTEAFF. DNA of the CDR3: TGTGCCAGCAGTCGTCAGGTGACTGAAGCTTTCTTT.

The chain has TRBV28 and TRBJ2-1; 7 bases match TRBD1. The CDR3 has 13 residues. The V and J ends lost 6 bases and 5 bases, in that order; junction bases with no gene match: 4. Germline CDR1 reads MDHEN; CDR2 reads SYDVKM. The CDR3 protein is CASRGTANNEQFF. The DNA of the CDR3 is TGTGCCAGCAGAGGGACAGCCAACAATGAGCAGTTCTTC.

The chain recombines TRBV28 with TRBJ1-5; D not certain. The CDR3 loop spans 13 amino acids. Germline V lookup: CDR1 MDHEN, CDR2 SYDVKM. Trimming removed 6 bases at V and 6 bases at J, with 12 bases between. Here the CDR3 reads CASSQAIRQPQHF. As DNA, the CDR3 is TGTGCCAGCAGCCAGGCAATCCGTCAGCCCCAGCATTTT. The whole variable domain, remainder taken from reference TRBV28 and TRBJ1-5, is DVKVTQSSRYLVKRTGEKVFLECVQDMDHENMFWYRQDPGLGLRLIYFSYDVKMKEKGDIPEGYSVSREKKERFSLILESASTNQTSMYLCASSQAIRQPQHFGDGTRLSIL.

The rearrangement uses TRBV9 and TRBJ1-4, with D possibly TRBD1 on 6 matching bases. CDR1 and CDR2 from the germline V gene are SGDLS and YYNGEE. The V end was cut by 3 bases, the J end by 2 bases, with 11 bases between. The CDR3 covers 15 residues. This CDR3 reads CASSAQTGTNEKLFF. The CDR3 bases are TGTGCCAGCAGCGCCCAAACAGGGACTAATGAAAAACTGTTTTTT.

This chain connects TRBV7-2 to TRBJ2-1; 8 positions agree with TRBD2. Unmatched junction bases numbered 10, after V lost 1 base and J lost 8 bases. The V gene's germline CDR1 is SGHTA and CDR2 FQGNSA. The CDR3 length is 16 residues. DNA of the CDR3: TGTGCCAGCAGCTTAGGTTCCGGGGGGGCCGGCGATGAGCAGTTCTTC. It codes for CASSLGSGGAGDEQFF.

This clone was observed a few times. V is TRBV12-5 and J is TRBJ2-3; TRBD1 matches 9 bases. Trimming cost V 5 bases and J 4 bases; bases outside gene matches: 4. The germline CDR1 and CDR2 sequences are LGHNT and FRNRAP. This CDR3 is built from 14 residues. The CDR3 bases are TGTGCTAGTGGTGTGGGACAGGGCTCAGATACGCAGTATTTT. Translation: CASGVGQGSDTQYF.

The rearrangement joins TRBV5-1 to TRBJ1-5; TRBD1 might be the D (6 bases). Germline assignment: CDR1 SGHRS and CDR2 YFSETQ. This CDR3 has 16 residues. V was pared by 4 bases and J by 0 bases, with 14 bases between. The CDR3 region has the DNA TGCGCCAGCAGCCAACTACCAGGGGATAGCAATCAGCCCCAGCATTTT. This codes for CASSQLPGDSNQPQHF.

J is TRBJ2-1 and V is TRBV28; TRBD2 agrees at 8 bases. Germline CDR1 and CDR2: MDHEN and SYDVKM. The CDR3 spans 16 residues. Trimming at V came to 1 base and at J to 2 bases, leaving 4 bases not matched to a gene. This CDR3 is CASSLLTSGTYNEQFF. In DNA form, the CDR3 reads TGTGCCAGCAGTTTATTAACTAGCGGAACCTACAATGAGCAGTTCTTC.

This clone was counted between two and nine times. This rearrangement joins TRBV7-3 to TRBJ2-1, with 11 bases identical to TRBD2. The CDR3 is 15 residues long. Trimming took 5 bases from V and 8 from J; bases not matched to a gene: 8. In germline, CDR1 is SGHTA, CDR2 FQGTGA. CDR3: CASSQTSGSVHEQFF. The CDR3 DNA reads TGTGCCAGCAGCCAAACTAGCGGGAGTGTCCATGAGCAGTTCTTC.

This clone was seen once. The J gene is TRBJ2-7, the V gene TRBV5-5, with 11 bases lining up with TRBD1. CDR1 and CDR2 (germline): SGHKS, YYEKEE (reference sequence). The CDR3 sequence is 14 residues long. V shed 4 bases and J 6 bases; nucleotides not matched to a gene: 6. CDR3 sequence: CASSDRDRGFEQYF. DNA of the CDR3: TGTGCCAGCAGCGACCGGGACAGGGGGTTCGAGCAGTACTTC.

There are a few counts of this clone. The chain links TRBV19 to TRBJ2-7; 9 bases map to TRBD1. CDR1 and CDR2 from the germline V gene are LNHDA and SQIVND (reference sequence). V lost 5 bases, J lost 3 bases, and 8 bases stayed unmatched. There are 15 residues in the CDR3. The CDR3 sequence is CASSRPTGGIYEQYF. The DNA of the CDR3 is TGTGCCAGTAGTCGCCCGACAGGGGGGATCTACGAGCAGTACTTC. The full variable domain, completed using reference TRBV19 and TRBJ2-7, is DGGITQSPKYLFRKEGQNVTLSCEQNLNHDAMYWYRQDPGQGLRLIYYSQIVNDFQKGDIAEGYSVSREKKESFPLTVTSAQKNPTAFYLCASSRPTGGIYEQYFGPGTRLTVT.

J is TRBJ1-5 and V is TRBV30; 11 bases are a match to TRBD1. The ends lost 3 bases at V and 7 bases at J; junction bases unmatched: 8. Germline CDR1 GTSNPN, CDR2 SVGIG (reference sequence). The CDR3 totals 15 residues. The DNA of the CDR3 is TGTGCCTGGAGCACGGGACAGGGGGGTGGACAGCCCCAGCATTTT. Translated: CAWSTGQGGGQPQHF.

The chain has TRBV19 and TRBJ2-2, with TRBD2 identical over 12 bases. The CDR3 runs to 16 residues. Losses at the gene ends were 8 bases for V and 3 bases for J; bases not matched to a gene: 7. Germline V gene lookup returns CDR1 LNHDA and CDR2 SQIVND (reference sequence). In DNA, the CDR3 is TGTGCCAGTGGATGGACTAGCGGGGTTTACACCGGGGAGCTGTTTTTT. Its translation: CASGWTSGVYTGELFF.